Detailed here is one T cell receptor beta chain. The data are from a study of blood T cell repertoires in COVID-19. In the study overall: The analysed material was cDNA or gDNA that came from T cells, B-cell-depleted T cells, or PBMCs.

This CDR3 has 12 amino acids. Germline values: CDR1 MNHEY, CDR2 SMNVEV (reference sequence). J was trimmed by 4 bases and V by 4 bases; bases with no gene match: 0. How the authors handled the data: How many nucleated cells were present was estimated from reference gene primer amplification. Generated by immunoSEQ multiplex PCR, the TCRdb table keeps only in-frame clones and is missing some. V, J and clone size are those of that table, while D and trimming were read from the DNA. This sample has roughly 54,000 clones, with around 90% found just once. The receptor was derived from a woman between 55 and 75 years old with active or convalescent COVID-19. The V gene is TRBV27, the J gene TRBJ1-1, with 7 positions matching TRBD1. The specimen sequenced was peripheral blood. The CDR3 DNA is TGTGCCAGCAGTTCAGGGGGCACTGAAGCTTTCTTT. It encodes CASSSGGTEAFF.